The T cell receptor (beta chain) under discussion was sequenced for a study of T-cell memory formation after mild COVID-19. Study as a whole: TCR clusters largely stayed donor specific.

UMIs and sample barcodes were carried by the TCR alpha and TCR beta cDNA libraries that 5'RACE produced using constant-segment primers. TCRdb re-called the 5' RACE reads through MiXCR, storing one row per CDR3 protein. The data show around 220,000 distinct CDR3 sequences, 16% seen once. On this clonotype: Antigen: not known.

Study-level results: For contracting clones, CD4+ ones sat mainly in CM and EM, CD8+ in EMRA. Some clones that responded were present in memory (sampled pre-infection), which suggests cross-reactive memory joined.

The sequenced sample was PBMCs or a T cell subset sorted from them (not recorded which). The receptor was isolated from a man younger than 35 who had mild COVID-19 (a few samples of this study predate the infection). Cell type and time point are not known.

The CDR3 DNA reads as TGCAGCGCTACCGGGACAAGGCATGAAAAACTGTTTTTT. Amino acid sequence: CSATGTRHEKLFF. J is TRBJ1-4 and V is TRBV29-1; tentative D call: TRBD1 (6 bases). The CDR3 is made up of 13 amino acids. The V end was cut by 7 bases, the J end by 6 bases, with 15 bases between. Germline lookup yields CDR1 SQVTM and CDR2 ANQGSEA.